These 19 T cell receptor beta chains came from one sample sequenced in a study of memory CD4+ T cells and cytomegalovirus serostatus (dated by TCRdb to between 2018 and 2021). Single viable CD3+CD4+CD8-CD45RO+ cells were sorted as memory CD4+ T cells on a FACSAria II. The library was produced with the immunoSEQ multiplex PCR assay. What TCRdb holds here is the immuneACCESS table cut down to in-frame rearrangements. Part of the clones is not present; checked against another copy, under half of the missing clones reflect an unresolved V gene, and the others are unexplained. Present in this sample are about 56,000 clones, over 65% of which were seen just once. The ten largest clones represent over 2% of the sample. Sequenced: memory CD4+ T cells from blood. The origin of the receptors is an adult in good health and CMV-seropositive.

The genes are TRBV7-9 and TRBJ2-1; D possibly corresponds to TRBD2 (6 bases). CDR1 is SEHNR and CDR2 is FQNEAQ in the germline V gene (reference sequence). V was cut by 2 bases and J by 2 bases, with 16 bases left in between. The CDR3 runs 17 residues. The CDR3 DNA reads TGTGCCAGCAGCTTACTCTGGTCGAGGGAGGCCTACAATGAGCAGTTCTTC. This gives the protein CASSLLWSREAYNEQFF.

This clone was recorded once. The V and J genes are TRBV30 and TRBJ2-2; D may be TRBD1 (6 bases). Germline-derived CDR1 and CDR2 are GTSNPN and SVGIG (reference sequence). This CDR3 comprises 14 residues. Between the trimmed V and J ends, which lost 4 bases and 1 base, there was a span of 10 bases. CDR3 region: CAWTRGLNTGELFF. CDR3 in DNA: TGTGCCTGGACCAGGGGCTTGAACACCGGGGAGCTGTTTTTT.

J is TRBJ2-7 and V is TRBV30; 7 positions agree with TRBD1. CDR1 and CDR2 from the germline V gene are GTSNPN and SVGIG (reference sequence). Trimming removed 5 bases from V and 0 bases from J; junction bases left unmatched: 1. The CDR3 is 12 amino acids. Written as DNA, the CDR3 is TGTGCCTGGGGACAGGCCTCCTACGAGCAGTACTTC. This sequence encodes CAWGQASYEQYF.

This CDR3 is CASSLESRGEQYF. CDR3 in DNA: TGTGCCAGCAGCTTAGAATCAAGGGGCGAGCAGTACTTC. The chain couples TRBV7-9 to TRBJ2-7, with TRBD1 as a possible D gene (5 bases). CDR3 length: 13 residues. Trimming removed 1 base at V and 6 bases at J, with 10 bases between. Germline loops: CDR1 SEHNR, CDR2 FQNEAQ (reference sequence).

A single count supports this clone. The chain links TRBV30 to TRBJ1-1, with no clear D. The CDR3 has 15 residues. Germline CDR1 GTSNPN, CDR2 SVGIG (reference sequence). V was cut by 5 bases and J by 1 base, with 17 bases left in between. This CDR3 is CAWDDLKDGNTEAFF. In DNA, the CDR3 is TGTGCCTGGGACGACTTAAAAGACGGGAACACTGAAGCTTTCTTT.

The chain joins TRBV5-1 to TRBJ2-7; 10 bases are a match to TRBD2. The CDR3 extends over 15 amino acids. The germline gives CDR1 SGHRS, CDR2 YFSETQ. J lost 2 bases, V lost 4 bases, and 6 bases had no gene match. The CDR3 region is CASSGRGTSAYEQYF. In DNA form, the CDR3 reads TGCGCCAGCAGCGGCAGAGGGACTAGCGCCTACGAGCAGTACTTC.

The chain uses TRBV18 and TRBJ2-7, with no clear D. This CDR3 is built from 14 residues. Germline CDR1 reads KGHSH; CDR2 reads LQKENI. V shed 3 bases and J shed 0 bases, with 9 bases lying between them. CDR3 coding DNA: TGTGCCAGCTCACCCGCCTTTTACTCCTACGAGCAGTACTTC. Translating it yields CASSPAFYSYEQYF.

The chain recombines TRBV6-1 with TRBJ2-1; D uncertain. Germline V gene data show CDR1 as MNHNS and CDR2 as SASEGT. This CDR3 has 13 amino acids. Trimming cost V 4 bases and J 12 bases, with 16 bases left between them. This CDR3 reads CASSVDPSRGQFF. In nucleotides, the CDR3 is TGTGCCAGCAGTGTGGACCCGTCGCGCGGGCAGTTCTTC.

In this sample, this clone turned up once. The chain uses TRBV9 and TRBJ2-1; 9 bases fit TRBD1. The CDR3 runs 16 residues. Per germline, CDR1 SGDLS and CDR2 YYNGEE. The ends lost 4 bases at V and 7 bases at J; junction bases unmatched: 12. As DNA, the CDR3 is TGTGCCAGCAGCCCCTCGATGGGACAGGGAGGAAATGAGCAGTTCTTC. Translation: CASSPSMGQGGNEQFF.

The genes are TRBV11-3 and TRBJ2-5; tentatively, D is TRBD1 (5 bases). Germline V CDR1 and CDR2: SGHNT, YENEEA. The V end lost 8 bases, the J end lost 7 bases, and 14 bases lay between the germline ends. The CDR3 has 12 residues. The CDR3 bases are TGTGCCAGCGGCAGGGATGAAGTGACCCAGTACTTC. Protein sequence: CASGRDEVTQYF.

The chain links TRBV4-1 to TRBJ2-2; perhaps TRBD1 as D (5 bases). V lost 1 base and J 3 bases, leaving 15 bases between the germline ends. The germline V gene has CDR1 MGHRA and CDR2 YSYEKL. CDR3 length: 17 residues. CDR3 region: CASSQAVLDSYTGELFF. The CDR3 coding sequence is TGCGCCAGCAGCCAAGCTGTCCTTGACAGTTACACCGGGGAGCTGTTTTTT.

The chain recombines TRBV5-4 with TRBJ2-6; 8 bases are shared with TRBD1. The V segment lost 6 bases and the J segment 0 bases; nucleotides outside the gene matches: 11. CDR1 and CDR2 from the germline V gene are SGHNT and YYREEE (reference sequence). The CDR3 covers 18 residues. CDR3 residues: CASTLGQGRISGANVLTF. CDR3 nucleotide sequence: TGTGCCAGCACCCTAGGACAGGGCCGAATCTCTGGGGCCAACGTCCTGACTTTC.

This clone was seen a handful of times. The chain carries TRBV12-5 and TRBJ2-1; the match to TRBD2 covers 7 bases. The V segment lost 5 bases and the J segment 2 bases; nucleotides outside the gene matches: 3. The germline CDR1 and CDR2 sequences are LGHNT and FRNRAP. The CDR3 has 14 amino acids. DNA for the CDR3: TGTGCTAGTGGTCCCAGCGGGGCCTACAATGAGCAGTTCTTC. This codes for CASGPSGAYNEQFF.

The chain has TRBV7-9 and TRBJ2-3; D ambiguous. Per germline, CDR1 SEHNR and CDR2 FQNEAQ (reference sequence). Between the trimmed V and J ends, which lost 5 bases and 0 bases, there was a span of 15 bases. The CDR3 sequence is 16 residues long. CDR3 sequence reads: CASSPRGWVSTDTQYF. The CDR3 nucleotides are TGTGCCAGCAGCCCTAGAGGTTGGGTTAGCACAGATACGCAGTATTTT.

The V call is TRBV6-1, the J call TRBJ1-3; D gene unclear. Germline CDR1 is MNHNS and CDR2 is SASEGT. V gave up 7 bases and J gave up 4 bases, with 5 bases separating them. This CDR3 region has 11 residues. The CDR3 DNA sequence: TGTGCCAGCATTCAGGGAAACACCATATATTTT. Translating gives CASIQGNTIYF.

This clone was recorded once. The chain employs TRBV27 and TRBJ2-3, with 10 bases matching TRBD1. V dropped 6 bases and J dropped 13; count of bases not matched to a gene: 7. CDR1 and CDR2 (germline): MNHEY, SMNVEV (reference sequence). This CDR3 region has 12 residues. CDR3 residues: CASSIKGQGKYF. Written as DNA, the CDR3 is TGTGCCAGCAGCATAAAGGGACAGGGGAAGTATTTT.

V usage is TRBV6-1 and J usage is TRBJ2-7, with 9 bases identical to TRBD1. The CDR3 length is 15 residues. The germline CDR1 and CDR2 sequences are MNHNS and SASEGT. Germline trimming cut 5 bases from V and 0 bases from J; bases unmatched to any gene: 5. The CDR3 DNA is TGTGCCAGCAGTCTCGAGACAGGGGGCTCCTACGAGCAGTACGTC. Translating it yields CASSLETGGSYEQYV.

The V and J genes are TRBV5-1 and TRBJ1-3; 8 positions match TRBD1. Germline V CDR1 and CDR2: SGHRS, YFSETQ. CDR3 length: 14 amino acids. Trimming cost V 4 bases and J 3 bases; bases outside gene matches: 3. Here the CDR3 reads CASSQGAFGNTIYF. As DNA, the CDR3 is TGCGCCAGCAGCCAGGGGGCCTTTGGAAACACCATATATTTT.

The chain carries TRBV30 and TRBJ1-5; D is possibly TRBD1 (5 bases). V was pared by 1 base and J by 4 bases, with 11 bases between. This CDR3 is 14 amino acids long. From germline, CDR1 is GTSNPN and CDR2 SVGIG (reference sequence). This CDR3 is CAWSADSLNQPQHF. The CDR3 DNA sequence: TGTGCCTGGAGTGCTGACAGTTTGAATCAGCCCCAGCATTTT. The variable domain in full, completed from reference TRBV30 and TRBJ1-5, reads SQTIHQWPATLVQPVGSPLSLECTVEGTSNPNLYWYRQAAGRGLQLLFYSVGIGQISSEVPQNLSASRPQDRQFILSSKKLLLSDSGFYLCAWSADSLNQPQHFGDGTRLSIL.